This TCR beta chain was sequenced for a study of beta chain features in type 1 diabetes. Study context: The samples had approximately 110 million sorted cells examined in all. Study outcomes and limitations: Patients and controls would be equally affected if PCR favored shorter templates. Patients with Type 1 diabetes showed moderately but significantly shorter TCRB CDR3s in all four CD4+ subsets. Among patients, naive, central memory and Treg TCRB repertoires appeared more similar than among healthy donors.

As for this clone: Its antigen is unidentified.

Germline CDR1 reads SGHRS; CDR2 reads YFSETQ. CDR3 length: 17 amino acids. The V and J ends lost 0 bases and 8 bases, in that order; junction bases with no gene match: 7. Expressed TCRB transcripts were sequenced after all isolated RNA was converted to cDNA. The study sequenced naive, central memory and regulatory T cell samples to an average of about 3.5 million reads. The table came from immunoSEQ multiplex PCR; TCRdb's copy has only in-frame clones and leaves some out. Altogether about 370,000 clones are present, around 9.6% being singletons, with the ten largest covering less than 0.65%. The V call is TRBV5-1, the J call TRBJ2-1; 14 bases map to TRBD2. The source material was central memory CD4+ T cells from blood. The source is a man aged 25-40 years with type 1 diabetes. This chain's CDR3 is CASSLGLAGGPGYEQFF. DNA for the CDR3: TGCGCCAGCAGCTTGGGACTAGCGGGAGGGCCAGGGTATGAGCAGTTCTTC.